This T cell receptor beta chain is drawn from a study of T cell repertoires in cytomegalovirus infection (dated by TCRdb to about 2019). With respect to the entire study: Donor HLA type was relevant to the analysis, as public TCR beta signatures indicated carriage of CMV infection together with the matching HLA type.

Instrument on record: Illumina HiSeq 1500. In TCRdb, the public reads were trimmed at Q25 with fastp and aligned with MiXCR, with productive beta chains retained. One record per CDR3 amino acid sequence lists the most common genes and DNA. Within this sample are around 440,000 distinct CDR3 sequences, with approximately 11% of them counted one time only. The ten largest make up roughly a tenth of the sample. This clonotype was seen ten or more times. The target of this receptor is not known. Qualities for individual bases were not recorded, and no much larger clone is one base off. Broader findings and caveats from the paper: In both this cohort and an independent roughly 400-donor cohort, the cumulative frequency of public TCR beta family members distinguished carriers of CMV infection plus the relevant HLA type. The ex vivo response was dominated by HLA-C-restricted CMV-specific TCR beta clonotypes, and the single most frequent clonotype in two of eight donors was supplied by these HLA-C-restricted clonotypes.

The sequence was obtained from a human donor in good health (CMV status not recorded). Some clones in this sample may be carry-over from other donors' samples. Specimen: PBMCs.

The encoded CDR3 is CASSSLGQGKYQPQHF. The DNA sequence reads TGTGCCAGCAGTTCACTCGGACAGGGCAAATATCAGCCCCAGCATTTT. The rearranged segments are TRBV6-6 and TRBJ1-5; the central 8 bases match TRBD1. CDR1 and CDR2, per the germline V gene (reference sequence), are MNHNY and SVGAGI. V lost 4 bases and J lost 5 bases, and the count of bases not matched to a germline gene is 10. From the cysteine through the phenylalanine, the CDR3 covers 16 amino acids. CDR3 DNA only is kept here, 48 bases in frame from base 1.